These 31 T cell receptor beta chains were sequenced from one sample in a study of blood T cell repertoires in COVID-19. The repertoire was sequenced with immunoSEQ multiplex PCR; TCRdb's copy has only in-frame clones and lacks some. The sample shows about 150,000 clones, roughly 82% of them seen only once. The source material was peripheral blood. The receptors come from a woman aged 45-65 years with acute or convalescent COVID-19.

CDR3 region: CASSRGLAGQETQYF. The CDR3 DNA is TGTGCCAGCAGCCGAGGACTAGCGGGGCAAGAGACCCAGTACTTC. The chain is built from TRBV4-2 and TRBJ2-5; the match to TRBD2 covers 12 bases. CDR3 size: 15 residues. Per the germline V gene, CDR1 is LGHNA and CDR2 is YNFKEQ. Unmatched junction bases numbered 2, after V lost 4 bases and J lost 2 bases.

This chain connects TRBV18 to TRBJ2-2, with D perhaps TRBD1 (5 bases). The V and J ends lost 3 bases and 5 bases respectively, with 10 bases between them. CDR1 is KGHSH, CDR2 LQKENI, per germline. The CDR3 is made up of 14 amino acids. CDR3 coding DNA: TGTGCCAGCTCACCTGGGTACAGGACCGGGGAGCTGTTTTTT. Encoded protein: CASSPGYRTGELFF.

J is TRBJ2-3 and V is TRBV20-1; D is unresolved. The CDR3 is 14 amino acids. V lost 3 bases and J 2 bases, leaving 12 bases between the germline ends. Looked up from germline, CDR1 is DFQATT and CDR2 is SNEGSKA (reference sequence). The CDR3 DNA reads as TGCAGTGCTAGTCTCGCAACTAACACAGATACGCAGTATTTT. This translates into CSASLATNTDTQYF.

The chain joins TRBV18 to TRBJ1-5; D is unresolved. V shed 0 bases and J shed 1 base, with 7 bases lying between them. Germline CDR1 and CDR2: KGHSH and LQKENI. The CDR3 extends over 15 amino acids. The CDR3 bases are TGTGCCAGCTCACCACCCTCGGTGAGCAATCAGCCCCAGCATTTT. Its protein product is CASSPPSVSNQPQHF.

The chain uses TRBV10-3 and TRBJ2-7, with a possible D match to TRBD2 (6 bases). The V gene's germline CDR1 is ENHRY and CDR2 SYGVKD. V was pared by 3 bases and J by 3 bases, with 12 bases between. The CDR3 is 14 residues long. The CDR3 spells CAISDGRNFYEQYF. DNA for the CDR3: TGTGCCATCAGTGATGGGAGGAATTTCTACGAGCAGTACTTC.

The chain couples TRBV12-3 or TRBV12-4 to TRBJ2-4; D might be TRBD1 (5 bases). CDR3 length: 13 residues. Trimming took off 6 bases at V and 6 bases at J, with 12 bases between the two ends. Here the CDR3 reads CASSGKGSNIQYF. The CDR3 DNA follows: TGTGCCAGCAGCGGTAAGGGGTCAAACATTCAGTACTTC.

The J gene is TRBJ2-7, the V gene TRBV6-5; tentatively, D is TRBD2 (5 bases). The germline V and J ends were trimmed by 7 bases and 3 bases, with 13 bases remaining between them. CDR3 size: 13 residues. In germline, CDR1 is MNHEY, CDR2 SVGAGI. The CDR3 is CASTSPGNYEQYF. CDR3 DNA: TGTGCCAGCACGTCCCCGGGGAACTACGAGCAGTACTTC.

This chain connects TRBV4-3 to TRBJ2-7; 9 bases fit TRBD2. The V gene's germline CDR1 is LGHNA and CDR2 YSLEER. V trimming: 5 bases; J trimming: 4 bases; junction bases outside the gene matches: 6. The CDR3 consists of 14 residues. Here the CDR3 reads CASSDSGRSYEQYF. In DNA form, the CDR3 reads TGCGCCAGCAGCGACAGCGGGAGGAGTTACGAGCAGTACTTC.

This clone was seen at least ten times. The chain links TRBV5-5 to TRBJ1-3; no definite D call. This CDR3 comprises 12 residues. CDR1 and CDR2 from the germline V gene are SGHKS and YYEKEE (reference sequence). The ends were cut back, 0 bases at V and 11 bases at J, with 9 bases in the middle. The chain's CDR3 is CASSLAGSAIYF. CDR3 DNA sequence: TGTGCCAGCAGCTTGGCCGGGTCGGCCATATATTTT.

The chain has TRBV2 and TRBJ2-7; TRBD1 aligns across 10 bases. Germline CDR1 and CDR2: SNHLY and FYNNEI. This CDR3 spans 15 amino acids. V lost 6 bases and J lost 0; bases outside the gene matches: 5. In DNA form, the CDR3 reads TGTGCCAGCAGGCAGGGACAGGGGTTCTCCTACGAGCAGTACTTC. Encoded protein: CASRQGQGFSYEQYF.

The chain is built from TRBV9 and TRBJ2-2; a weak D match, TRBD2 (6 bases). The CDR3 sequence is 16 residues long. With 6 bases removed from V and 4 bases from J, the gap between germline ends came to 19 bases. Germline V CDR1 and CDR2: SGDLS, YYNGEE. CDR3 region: CASTAGSSFSTGELFF. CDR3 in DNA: TGTGCCAGCACCGCGGGGTCGTCCTTTTCCACCGGGGAGCTGTTTTTT.

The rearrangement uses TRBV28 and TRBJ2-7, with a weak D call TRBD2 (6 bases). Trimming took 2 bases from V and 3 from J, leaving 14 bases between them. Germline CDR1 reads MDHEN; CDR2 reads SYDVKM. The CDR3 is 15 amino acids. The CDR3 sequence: CASSLQTMGGYEQYF. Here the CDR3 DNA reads TGTGCCAGCAGTTTACAAACCATGGGGGGCTACGAGCAGTACTTC.

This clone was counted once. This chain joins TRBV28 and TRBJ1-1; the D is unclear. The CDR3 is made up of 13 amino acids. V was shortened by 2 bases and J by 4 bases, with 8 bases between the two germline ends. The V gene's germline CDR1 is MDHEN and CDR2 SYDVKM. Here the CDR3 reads CASSLRGSTEAFF. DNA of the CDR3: TGTGCCAGCAGTTTAAGAGGATCCACTGAAGCTTTCTTT. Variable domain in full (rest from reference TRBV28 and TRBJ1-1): DVKVTQSSRYLVKRTGEKVFLECVQDMDHENMFWYRQDPGLGLRLIYFSYDVKMKEKGDIPEGYSVSREKKERFSLILESASTNQTSMYLCASSLRGSTEAFFGQGTRLTVV.

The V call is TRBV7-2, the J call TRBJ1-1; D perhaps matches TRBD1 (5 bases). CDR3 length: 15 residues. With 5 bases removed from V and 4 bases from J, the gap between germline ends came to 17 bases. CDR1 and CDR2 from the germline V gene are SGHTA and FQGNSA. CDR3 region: CASSTRGGSFTEAFF. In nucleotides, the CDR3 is TGTGCCAGCAGCACCCGCGGGGGGTCTTTCACTGAAGCTTTCTTT.

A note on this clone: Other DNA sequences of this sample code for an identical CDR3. CDR3 DNA sequence: TGTGCCAGCTCCCCGGGACAATACAATGAGCAGTTCTTC. Protein: CASSPGQYNEQFF. The V and J genes are TRBV18 and TRBJ2-1; the D gene is possibly TRBD1 (6 bases). Trimming pared 6 bases from V and 4 bases from J, leaving 10 bases between. CDR3 length equals 13 residues. The germline CDR1 and CDR2 sequences are KGHSH and LQKENI.

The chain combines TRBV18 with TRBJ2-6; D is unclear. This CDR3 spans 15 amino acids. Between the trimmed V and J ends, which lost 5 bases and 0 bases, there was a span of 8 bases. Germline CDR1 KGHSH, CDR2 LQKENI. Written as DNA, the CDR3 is TGTGCCAGCTCATTCGGTATCTCTGGGGCCAACGTCCTGACTTTC. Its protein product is CASSFGISGANVLTF.

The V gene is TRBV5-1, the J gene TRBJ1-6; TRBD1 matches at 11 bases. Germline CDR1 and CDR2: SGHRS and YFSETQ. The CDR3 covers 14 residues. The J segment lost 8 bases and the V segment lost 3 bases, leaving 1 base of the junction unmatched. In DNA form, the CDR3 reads TGCGCCAGCAGCTGGACAGGGGGCGATTCACCCCTCCACTTT. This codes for CASSWTGGDSPLHF. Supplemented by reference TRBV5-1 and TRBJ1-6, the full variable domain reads KAGVTQTPRYLIKTRGQQVTLSCSPISGHRSVSWYQQTPGQGLQFLFEYFSETQRNKGNFPGRFSGRQFSNSRSEMNVSTLELGDSALYLCASSWTGGDSPLHFGNGTRLTVT.

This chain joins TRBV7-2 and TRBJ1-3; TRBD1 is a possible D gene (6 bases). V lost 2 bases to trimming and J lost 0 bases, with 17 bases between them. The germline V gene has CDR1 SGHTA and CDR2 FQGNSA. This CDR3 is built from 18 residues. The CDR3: CASSLWRPQGLSGNTIYF. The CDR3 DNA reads TGTGCCAGCAGCTTATGGCGCCCCCAGGGGCTCTCTGGAAACACCATATATTTT.

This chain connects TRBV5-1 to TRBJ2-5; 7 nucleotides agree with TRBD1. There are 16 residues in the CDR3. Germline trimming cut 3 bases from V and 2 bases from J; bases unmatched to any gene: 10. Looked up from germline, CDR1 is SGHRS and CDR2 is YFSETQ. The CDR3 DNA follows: TGCGCCAGCAGCTCGGTGACAGGGACCCAGCAAGAGACCCAGTACTTC. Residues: CASSSVTGTQQETQYF. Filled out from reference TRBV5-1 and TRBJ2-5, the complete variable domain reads KAGVTQTPRYLIKTRGQQVTLSCSPISGHRSVSWYQQTPGQGLQFLFEYFSETQRNKGNFPGRFSGRQFSNSRSEMNVSTLELGDSALYLCASSSVTGTQQETQYFGPGTRLLVL.

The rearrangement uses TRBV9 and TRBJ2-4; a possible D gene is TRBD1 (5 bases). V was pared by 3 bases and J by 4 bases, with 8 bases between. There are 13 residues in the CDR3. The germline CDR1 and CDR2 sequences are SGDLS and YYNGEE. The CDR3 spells CASSEGLKNIQYF. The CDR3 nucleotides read TGTGCCAGCAGCGAGGGGCTTAAAAACATTCAGTACTTC.

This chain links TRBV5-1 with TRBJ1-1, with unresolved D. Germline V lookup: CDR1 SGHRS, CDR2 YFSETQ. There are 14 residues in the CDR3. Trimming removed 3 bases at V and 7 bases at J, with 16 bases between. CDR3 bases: TGCGCCAGCAGCTCCGGAGAGGTCGCGTATGAAGCTTTCTTT. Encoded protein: CASSSGEVAYEAFF.

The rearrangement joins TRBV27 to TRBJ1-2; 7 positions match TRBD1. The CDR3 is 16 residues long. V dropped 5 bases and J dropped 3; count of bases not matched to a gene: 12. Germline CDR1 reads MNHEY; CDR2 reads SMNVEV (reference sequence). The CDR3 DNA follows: TGTGCCAGCAGTCCCGATGTGGGAACAGGGGACTATGGCTACACCTTC. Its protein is CASSPDVGTGDYGYTF.

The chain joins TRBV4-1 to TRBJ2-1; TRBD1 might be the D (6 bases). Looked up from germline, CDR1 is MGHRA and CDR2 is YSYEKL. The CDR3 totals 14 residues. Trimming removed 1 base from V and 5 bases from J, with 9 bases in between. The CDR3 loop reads CASSQVQGNNEQFF. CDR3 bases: TGCGCCAGCAGCCAAGTACAGGGAAACAATGAGCAGTTCTTC.

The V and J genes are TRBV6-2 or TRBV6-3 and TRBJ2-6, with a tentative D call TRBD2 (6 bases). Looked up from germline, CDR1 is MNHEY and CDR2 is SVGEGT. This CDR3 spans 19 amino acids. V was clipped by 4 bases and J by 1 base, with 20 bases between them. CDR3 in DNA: TGTGCCAGCAGTTCCCCCTCCGGGAGACAAACTTCTGGGGCCAACGTCCTGACTTTC. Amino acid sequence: CASSSPSGRQTSGANVLTF.

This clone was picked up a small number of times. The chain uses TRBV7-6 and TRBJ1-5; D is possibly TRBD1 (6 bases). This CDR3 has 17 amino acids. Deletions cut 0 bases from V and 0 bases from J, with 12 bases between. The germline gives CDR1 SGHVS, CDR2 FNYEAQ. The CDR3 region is CASSLALRTVSNQPQHF. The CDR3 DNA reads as TGTGCCAGCAGCTTAGCGCTTAGGACAGTTAGCAATCAGCCCCAGCATTTT.

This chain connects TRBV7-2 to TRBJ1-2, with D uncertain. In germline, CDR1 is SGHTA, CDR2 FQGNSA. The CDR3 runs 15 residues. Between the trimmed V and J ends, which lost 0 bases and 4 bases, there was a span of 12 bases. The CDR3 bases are TGTGCCAGCAGCTTAGCTCGGAGGCAGACCTATGGCTACACCTTC. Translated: CASSLARRQTYGYTF.

CDR3 sequence (DNA): TGTGCCAGCAGCCCAGGCACAGATACGCAGTATTTT. Protein product: CASSPGTDTQYF. The J gene is TRBJ2-3, the V gene TRBV9, with D unclear. This CDR3 has 12 residues. Germline loops: CDR1 SGDLS, CDR2 YYNGEE. The ends were cut back, 4 bases at V and 1 base at J, with 4 bases in the middle.

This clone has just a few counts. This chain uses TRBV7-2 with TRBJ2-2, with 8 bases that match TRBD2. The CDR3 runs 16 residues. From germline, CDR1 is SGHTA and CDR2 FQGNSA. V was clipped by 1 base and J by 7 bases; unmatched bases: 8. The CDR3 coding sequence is TGTGCCAGCAGCTTAGACGGGAGGGCCTCCCGCGGGGAGCTGTTTTTT. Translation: CASSLDGRASRGELFF.

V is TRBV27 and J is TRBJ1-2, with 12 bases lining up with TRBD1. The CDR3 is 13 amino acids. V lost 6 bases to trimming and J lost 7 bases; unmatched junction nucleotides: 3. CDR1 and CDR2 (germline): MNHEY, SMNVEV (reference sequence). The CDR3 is CASRGTGGSGYTF. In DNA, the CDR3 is TGTGCCAGCAGAGGGACAGGGGGCAGTGGCTACACCTTC.

In nucleotides, the CDR3 is TGTGCCAGCAGCGAAGAAGGGGACAGGGCGGGTGGAAACACCATATATTTT. Translation: CASSEEGDRAGGNTIYF. This chain connects TRBV9 to TRBJ1-3; 9 bases align to TRBD1. The CDR3 sequence is 17 residues long. V lost 3 bases and J lost 3; bases outside the gene matches: 10. Germline V gives CDR1 SGDLS, CDR2 YYNGEE.

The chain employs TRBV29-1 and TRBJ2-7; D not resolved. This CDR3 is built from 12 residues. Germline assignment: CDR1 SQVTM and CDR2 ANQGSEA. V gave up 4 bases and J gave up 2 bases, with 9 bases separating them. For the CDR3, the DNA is TGCAGCGTTGCGGCCAGCGCCTACGAGCAGTACTTC. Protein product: CSVAASAYEQYF.